The T cell receptor (beta chain) described here comes from a study of cytomegalovirus exposure and HLA in healthy donors (dated by TCRdb to 2016 to 2017). Regarding the study in general: In an earlier analysis of about 560 of the donors, 276 Gb of sequence data and 117 million unique TCR beta sequences from about 180 million T cells were reported. Five DR-DQ haplotypes were handled as single units for association and clustering, since linkage in the cohort was strong. Of the approximately 400 genotyped donors, approximately 83% fell in the genetic ancestry cluster associated with self-reported Caucasian donors. In addition to the first cohort of roughly 670 subjects, a separate validation cohort of 130 or so different subjects was used. A later analysis re-analyzed previously published TCR beta repertoires from 650 to 800 donors and added high-resolution HLA genotyping to study TCR occurrence patterns. An earlier analysis of some 500 of the donors applied high-throughput TCR beta sequencing to assess whether each TCR beta V gene segment acted as functional or pseudogenic. The T cell repertoires of some 700 subjects were profiled by immunosequencing and related to cytomegalovirus serostatus. Every discovery cohort repertoire had been produced on one sequencing platform. The study combined high-throughput TCR immunosequencing, statistical association of individual TCRs with disease status, and machine learning to predict cytomegalovirus infection status. Approximately 300 gigabases of sequencing data and around 90 million unique TCR sequences made up an early release that covered 500 to 650 HLA-typed donors. Alongside the repertoire data, information on donor age, sex, ethnicity and CMV serostatus was compiled. Typing coverage differed by locus: A, B, C, DRB1 and DQB1 were typed in about 629-640 donors, DQA1 in about 550, DPA1 in 600 to 610, and DPB1 in roughly 450. A later genetic analysis used genome-wide SNP genotypes for about 60% of the roughly 700 donors, treating that subset as a discovery cohort. HLA typing included class I and class II loci at four-digit resolution. Among 350 to 400 genotyped donors of the cohort, an average of approximately 240,000 unique TCR beta nucleotide sequences were sequenced per donor, 15% to 20% of them non-productive. The study aimed to test whether cataloging public T cell receptors could reveal signatures of past pathogen exposure. Rather than drawing on any new phenotypic data, the later analysis identified candidate immune exposures from TCR beta sequences and the way those sequences occurred across donors.

The library was built by means of the immunoSEQ multiplex PCR assay. The multiplex PCR relied on a mix of 60 forward primers for TCR Vbeta segments and 13 reverse primers for TCR Jbeta segments. Amplification of the CDR3 region of rearranged TCR beta genes was performed with a multiplex PCR assay on genomic DNA. The Illumina HiSeq System was used to sequence the amplified TCR beta libraries as 87-base-pair reads. Per the source publication's procedure: A later analysis counted tens of millions of unique TCR beta chains across the 670 or so repertoires, and about 10 million of these chains were shared by at least two donors. Raw reads were error-corrected and collapsed into unique sequences with a nearest-neighbor algorithm that merged closely related sequences to remove PCR and sequencing errors. Alignment of CDR3 sequences to IMGT reference sequences was used to assign V, D and J gene segments. For a sequence to be retained, a match of at least six nucleotides was required to both a V gene segment and a J gene segment. A rearrangement was called productive if the CDR3 had no stop codons and remained in frame with V and J, and every other rearrangement was called non-productive. Following IMGT convention, CDR3 was defined as the stretch from the second conserved V-encoded cysteine to the conserved J-encoded phenylalanine. In an earlier analysis of 500 to 650 of the donors, sequences lacking an unambiguous match to a single V gene segment were excluded. In an earlier analysis of several hundred of the donors, V segments were called functional above 56.7% productive rearrangements and were called segregating when the between-donor standard deviation exceeded 5%. To diagnose cytomegalovirus status from the catalog of TCR beta chain sequences, a statistical classification framework was built. A later analysis assigned V and J genes by comparing TCR nucleotide sequences with IMGT/GENE-DB human TR gene sequences. The TCRdist pipeline was used in a later analysis to assign CDR3 sequences and most-parsimonious VDJ recombination scenarios. In a later analysis, each TCR beta chain was defined by its CDR3 amino acid sequence together with its V-gene family, and reads without a unique V-gene family were excluded. To address suspected cross-contamination and a sequencing artifact, a later analysis removed around 590 highly shared, low-generation-probability nucleotide sequences. A later analysis calculated a clonal expansion index for each public chain from normalized within-repertoire ranks of inferred template counts. A later analysis computed generation probabilities with a VDJ recombination model fitted to out-of-frame rearrangements, and checked the results against IGoR. In a later analysis, hypergeometric tests were used to score TCR-TCR, TCR-HLA and TCR-CMV co-occurrence, with a repertoire-size bias correction applied to TCR pairs. To estimate false discovery rates, a later analysis permuted the HLA or CMV assignments 20 times. In a later analysis, co-occurring TCRs were grouped using DBSCAN, with TCRdist sequence similarity added in when clustering inside HLA-allele-positive subsets. Repertoires with fewer than 30,000 or more than 120,000 public chains, plus five repertoires with anomalous nucleotide sharing, were excluded from co-occurrence clustering. TCRdb limited this immuneACCESS table to in-frame rearrangements with V and J called. A share of clones is missing; checked studies link under half to unresolved V genes, and the rest is unexplained. The DNA was the basis for D and trimming; V, J and clone size are from that table. The sample table lists 95,000 to 150,000 clones, about three quarters of them with a count of one. The ten largest clones represent around 2.1% of the sample.

As for this clone: The antigen it binds to is not known. Base qualities were left out, and no much larger clone turns up one base away.

Deletion took 1 base off V and 0 bases off J, with a span of 6 bases between the germline ends. From the cysteine up to the phenylalanine, the CDR3 has a length of 14 residues. Left in the record is the CDR3 DNA by itself, 42 bases read in frame from the first base. The germline V gene encodes CDR1 SEHNR and CDR2 FQNEAQ (reference sequence). Paper-wide results and their limitations: A later analysis associated 17,000 or so TCR beta sequences with specific HLA alleles at a false discovery rate of 0.05. A cluster of highly shared sequence variants was judged likely to be a technical artifact of the sequencing pipeline. The authors suggested that the approach could potentially be generalized to other disease states and immunological phenotypes. Assigning TCR associations to individual alleles was difficult when HLA alleles, especially DR and DQ, strongly co-occurred. CMV serostatus was the only immune exposure information available for the cohort. Because counts were too low, about 18 rarely observed V segments, including chromosome 9 orphons, were excluded from the earlier analysis of 587 of the donors. Presence/absence analyses assumed roughly uniform sequencing depth across donors, an assumption that may not hold. In a later analysis, TCR association rates were found to vary across HLA loci, with the most associated TCRs seen for DRB1 alleles and the fewest for HLA-C alleles. According to a later analysis, most CMV-associated TCR beta chains appeared to be HLA-restricted, and the HLA associations seemed to be driven largely by CMV exposure. In this cohort, only TCR beta chains were sequenced, and detectable features were limited by the absence of alpha or paired-chain data. Across donors, most TCR sequences were observed very rarely, whereas some public TCRs were present in many individuals. A later genetic analysis reported fewer N-insertions in productive TCRs among donors in an Asian-associated ancestry cluster than the roughly 700-donor mean. In a later analysis, HLA-associated TCR beta chains were found to be more clonally expanded and to have lower generation probabilities than equally common non-associated chains. Broadly in line with IMGT annotations, most TCR beta V segments showed up in productive rearrangements about 87% or about 30% of the time in an earlier analysis of a few hundred of the donors. A later analysis reported that several top co-occurrence clusters appeared linked to parvovirus B19, influenza, CMV and Epstein-Barr virus. A few of the identified cytomegalovirus-associated TCR beta chains were confirmed in vitro to be specific for cytomegalovirus antigens. A further reported finding was that TCR beta sequences accurately predicted the HLA-A and HLA-B alleles for most subjects in the first cohort. The 87-base-pair reads could not distinguish some IMGT-functional V segments, including TRBV6-2 and TRBV6-3, so those segments were excluded. Because some donors lacked HLA typing at each locus, the association tests relied only on the typed subset. An association between a missense DCLRE1C variant and V-gene and J-gene trimming of TCR beta chains was found in a later genetic analysis and replicated in an independent cohort. A total of 164 TCR beta chains were listed by the study as associated with cytomegalovirus. Correlated functional status among segregating V segments might reflect linkage disequilibrium, but an unknown experimental factor could not be ruled out. The classifier was reported to diagnose cytomegalovirus status with high specificity and sensitivity in both the original and validation cohorts.

In total, just over 650 healthy bone marrow donors made up the cohort. At the time of sampling, every cohort member was nominally healthy, though immune exposures that went unrecorded were likely present. The donor tested CMV seronegative and was one of the 352 seronegative cohort members. Every donor gave a peripheral blood sample, and the peripheral blood mononuclear cells from that sample were used for TCR beta sequencing. The Qiagen DNeasy Blood Extraction Kit was used to extract genomic DNA from the blood cell samples. Recombination joined TRBV7-9 with TRBJ1-1, with no confident D gene call. Material for sequencing was PBMCs. The TCR originated in a man aged 50 or older in good health and CMV-seronegative. The CDR3 protein sequence reads: CASSLGAMNTEAFF. The bases read TGTGCCAGCAGCTTAGGGGCGATGAACACTGAAGCTTTCTTT.